Shown below are 26 T cell receptor beta chains from a single sample sequenced in a study of cytomegalovirus exposure and HLA in healthy donors. With 60 Vbeta and 13 Jbeta primers, the PCR was carried out. TCRdb's table, derived via immunoSEQ multiplex PCR, lists solely in-frame clones and lacks some. Listed are over 45,000 clones; 2.1% falls within the top ten. The sequencing input was PBMCs. These receptors came from a woman under 30 in good health and CMV-seronegative.

The V call is TRBV2, the J call TRBJ1-5; 11 positions agree with TRBD1. J lost 0 bases, V lost 7 bases, and 2 bases had no gene match. The CDR3 sequence is 15 residues long. Per germline, CDR1 SNHLY and CDR2 FYNNEI. DNA for the CDR3: TGTGCCAGCATGGGGACAGGGGGTAGCAATCAGCCCCAGCATTTT. Its translation is CASMGTGGSNQPQHF.

The V call is TRBV9, the J call TRBJ1-2, with TRBD1 identical over 9 bases. The V and J ends lost 4 bases and 7 bases, in that order; junction bases with no gene match: 11. The CDR3 covers 15 residues. CDR1 is SGDLS and CDR2 is YYNGEE in the germline V gene. The CDR3 spells CASSPRPTGGVGYTF. The CDR3 nucleotides read TGTGCCAGCAGCCCCCGTCCGACAGGGGGAGTTGGCTACACCTTC.

The chain is built from TRBV27 and TRBJ1-2, with TRBD1 matching 8 bases. From germline, CDR1 is MNHEY and CDR2 SMNVEV (reference sequence). The CDR3 totals 14 residues. After removal of 6 bases from V and 4 bases from J, the junction contained 7 bases not matched to a gene. CDR3 protein: CASSSTGDRYGYTF. The CDR3 DNA sequence: TGTGCCAGCAGCTCGACAGGGGATCGCTATGGCTACACCTTC.

The chain carries TRBV5-1 and TRBJ1-6; D ambiguous. The V end was cut by 4 bases, the J end by 3 bases, with 14 bases between. The CDR3 contains 16 residues. The germline gives CDR1 SGHRS, CDR2 YFSETQ. CDR3 loop: CASSPRDSVYNSPLHF. Here the CDR3 DNA reads TGCGCCAGCAGCCCGCGTGACTCAGTCTATAATTCACCCCTCCACTTT. The complete variable domain, with remaining parts taken from reference TRBV5-1 and TRBJ1-6, reads KAGVTQTPRYLIKTRGQQVTLSCSPISGHRSVSWYQQTPGQGLQFLFEYFSETQRNKGNFPGRFSGRQFSNSRSEMNVSTLELGDSALYLCASSPRDSVYNSPLHFGNGTRLTVT.

The chain is built from TRBV10-1 and TRBJ1-1; TRBD1 aligns across 7 bases. V dropped 4 bases and J dropped 1; count of bases not matched to a gene: 3. The CDR3 runs to 14 residues. The germline V gene has CDR1 WNHNN and CDR2 SYGVQD (reference sequence). The DNA of the CDR3 is TGCGCCAGCAGTGCCTACAGGGGGAACACTGAAGCTTTCTTT. Residues: CASSAYRGNTEAFF.

The rearrangement uses TRBV6-1 and TRBJ1-2; no reliable D call. The CDR3 covers 12 residues. V shed 7 bases and J shed 7 bases, with 13 bases lying between them. The V gene's germline CDR1 is MNHNS and CDR2 SASEGT. CDR3 residues: CASTRDRAGYTF. The CDR3 nucleotides are TGTGCCAGCACCCGAGATCGCGCTGGCTACACCTTC.

This rearrangement joins TRBV5-1 to TRBJ1-1; a possible D gene is TRBD1 (6 bases). V dropped 4 bases and J dropped 2 bases, with 12 bases sitting between them. There are 14 residues in the CDR3. Germline assignment: CDR1 SGHRS and CDR2 YFSETQ. This CDR3 is CASSRKTGNTEAFF. CDR3 DNA sequence: TGCGCCAGCAGCCGGAAGACAGGCAACACTGAAGCTTTCTTT. The full variable domain, its missing parts supplied by reference TRBV5-1 and TRBJ1-1, is KAGVTQTPRYLIKTRGQQVTLSCSPISGHRSVSWYQQTPGQGLQFLFEYFSETQRNKGNFPGRFSGRQFSNSRSEMNVSTLELGDSALYLCASSRKTGNTEAFFGQGTRLTVV.

The rearrangement uses TRBV5-1 and TRBJ2-5; 8 nucleotides agree with TRBD2. The germline V gene encodes CDR1 SGHRS and CDR2 YFSETQ. Germline trimming cut 5 bases from V and 3 bases from J; bases unmatched to any gene: 6. The CDR3 loop spans 14 amino acids. DNA of the CDR3: TGCGCCAGCAGTTCTCTGACTAGCGAAGAGACCCAGTACTTC. Translating it yields CASSSLTSEETQYF.

With respect to this clone: This specimen includes other DNA sequences encoding the same CDR3. The rearrangement joins TRBV11-3 to TRBJ2-2; 8 positions match TRBD1. Germline values: CDR1 SGHNT, CDR2 YENEEA. The CDR3 extends over 16 amino acids. The V and J ends lost 1 base and 6 bases, in that order; junction bases with no gene match: 7. CDR3: CASSLGGQVGPGELFF. For the CDR3, the DNA is TGTGCCAGCAGCTTAGGGGGACAGGTTGGTCCCGGGGAGCTGTTTTTT.

The chain uses TRBV2 and TRBJ2-7; D is possibly TRBD2 (7 bases). Trimming took off 6 bases at V and 4 bases at J, with 16 bases between the two ends. The V gene's germline CDR1 is SNHLY and CDR2 FYNNEI. CDR3 length: 14 amino acids. The CDR3 region is CASRPGRGGYEQYF. The CDR3, as DNA: TGTGCCAGCAGGCCTGGGAGGGGGGGGTACGAGCAGTACTTC.

V usage is TRBV12-2 and J usage is TRBJ2-2; the D segment call TRBD2 is taken from the table without a DNA check. TRBV12-2 is listed as a pseudogene. This CDR3 has 18 residues. CDR3 loop: CASRLEPHLAGVDGELFF. The DNA of the CDR3 is TGTGCAAGTCGCTTAGAACCTCACCTAGCGGGAGTTGACGGGGAGCTGTTTTTT.

V is TRBV19 and J is TRBJ1-5; D is perhaps TRBD1 (5 bases). Germline loops: CDR1 LNHDA, CDR2 SQIVND (reference sequence). Trimming pared 3 bases from V and 7 bases from J, leaving 22 bases between. CDR3 size: 17 residues. The CDR3 loop reads CASSILPVGGGSQPQHF. The CDR3 nucleotides are TGTGCCAGTAGTATTCTGCCTGTGGGGGGAGGCTCGCAGCCCCAGCATTTT.

The V gene is TRBV29-1, the J gene TRBJ2-1; weak D call: TRBD2 (5 bases). From germline, CDR1 is SQVTM and CDR2 ANQGSEA. Trimming removed 7 bases at V and 5 bases at J, with 18 bases between. This CDR3 is built from 14 residues. In DNA form, the CDR3 reads TGCAGCGGTCTAGCCCCCACCGCCGACAATGAGCAGTTCTTC. This codes for CSGLAPTADNEQFF.

The V call is TRBV5-4, the J call TRBJ1-1; 11 bases match TRBD1. Trimming took 5 bases from V and 5 from J; bases not matched to a gene: 20. The CDR3 consists of 19 residues. In germline, CDR1 is SGHNT, CDR2 YYREEE (reference sequence). The CDR3 reads CASSGRIRDRGSRGTEAFF. The CDR3 DNA reads TGTGCCAGCAGTGGGAGGATTCGGGACAGGGGGTCCCGAGGGACTGAAGCTTTCTTT.

V is TRBV6-6 and J is TRBJ2-2, with 7 bases that match TRBD1. Germline V CDR1 and CDR2: MNHNY, SVGAGI (reference sequence). Germline trimming cut 6 bases from V and 0 bases from J; bases unmatched to any gene: 7. The CDR3 runs 16 residues. This CDR3 is CASRPPGQTNTGELFF. The CDR3 DNA reads TGTGCCAGCAGGCCTCCGGGACAGACGAACACCGGGGAGCTGTTTTTT.

CDR3 in DNA: TGCGCCAGCAGCTTGTACACCCTAGGTGGCTACACCTTC. It is translated as CASSLYTLGGYTF. The chain has TRBV5-1 and TRBJ1-2; D unclear. The CDR3 is 13 residues long. Germline-derived CDR1 and CDR2 are SGHRS and YFSETQ. V was shortened by 1 base and J by 7 bases, with 11 bases between the two germline ends.

The genes are TRBV15 and TRBJ1-2, with 7 bases fitting TRBD1. Trimming cost V 6 bases and J 2 bases; bases outside gene matches: 6. This CDR3 region has 14 residues. Germline CDR1 and CDR2: LNHNV and YYDKDF (reference sequence). The CDR3 protein is CATSLQGMNYGYTF. DNA for the CDR3: TGTGCCACCAGTCTACAGGGGATGAACTATGGCTACACCTTC.

This sequence joins TRBV10-1 and TRBJ2-5; tentatively, D is TRBD1 (5 bases). Trimming cost V 3 bases and J 3 bases, with 14 bases left between them. Per germline, CDR1 WNHNN and CDR2 SYGVQD (reference sequence). CDR3 length: 15 residues. The CDR3 here is CASSDKAQGEETQYF. DNA for the CDR3: TGCGCCAGCAGTGACAAAGCCCAGGGTGAAGAGACCCAGTACTTC.

The chain has TRBV5-1 and TRBJ2-7; 7 nucleotides match TRBD2. CDR1 and CDR2 from the germline V gene are SGHRS and YFSETQ. J lost 6 bases, V lost 0 bases, and 0 bases had no gene match. This CDR3 comprises 12 residues. The CDR3 loop reads CASSLAGGEQYF. The CDR3 coding sequence is TGCGCCAGCAGCTTGGCGGGGGGCGAGCAGTACTTC.

V and J are TRBV6-5 and TRBJ2-1; 7 bases match TRBD2. V trimming: 2 bases; J trimming: 1 base; junction bases outside the gene matches: 5. Germline CDR1 MNHEY, CDR2 SVGAGI. The CDR3 loop spans 16 amino acids. The DNA for the CDR3 is TGTGCCAGCAGTTACAGAGGACTAGTATCCTACAATGAGCAGTTCTTC. Encoded protein: CASSYRGLVSYNEQFF.

The chain joins TRBV5-5 to TRBJ1-5; D not certain. CDR1 is SGHKS, CDR2 YYEKEE, per germline (reference sequence). The CDR3 runs to 16 residues. The V gene lost 1 base and the J gene lost 1 base, with 12 bases spanning the gap. CDR3 sequence: CASSLTGISSNQPQHF. DNA of the CDR3: TGTGCCAGCAGCTTGACGGGGATTTCGAGCAATCAGCCCCAGCATTTT.

This sequence joins TRBV5-1 and TRBJ2-4; D not certain. This CDR3 is 16 amino acids long. Germline V lookup: CDR1 SGHRS, CDR2 YFSETQ. Trimming removed 0 bases from V and 0 bases from J, with 10 bases in between. CDR3 sequence (DNA): TGCGCCAGCAGCTTGGGGCCGGGTCTAGCCAAAAACATTCAGTACTTC. Protein product: CASSLGPGLAKNIQYF.

This rearrangement joins TRBV28 to TRBJ2-3, with D unclear. Germline lookup yields CDR1 MDHEN and CDR2 SYDVKM. V was clipped by 10 bases and J by 2 bases, with 16 bases between them. This CDR3 is built from 14 residues. The CDR3 region has the DNA TGTGCCACATCCGAGCCCCCCGTCACAGATACGCAGTATTTT. Encoded protein: CATSEPPVTDTQYF.

The chain carries TRBV19 and TRBJ2-7; perhaps TRBD1 as D (6 bases). Looked up from germline, CDR1 is LNHDA and CDR2 is SQIVND (reference sequence). The CDR3 runs 12 residues. The germline V and J ends were trimmed by 6 bases and 3 bases, with 9 bases remaining between them. CDR3 DNA sequence: TGTGCCAGTAGAGACAGGAACTACGAGCAGTACTTC. As protein: CASRDRNYEQYF.

This chain connects TRBV9 to TRBJ2-7, with 7 bases matching TRBD2. V lost 1 base to trimming and J lost 2 bases; unmatched junction nucleotides: 12. Germline V lookup: CDR1 SGDLS, CDR2 YYNGEE. This CDR3 has 17 amino acids. CDR3 in amino acids: CASSVMGRAGRPYEQYF. For the CDR3, the DNA is TGTGCCAGCAGCGTAATGGGGAGAGCGGGACGACCCTACGAGCAGTACTTC.

The chain carries TRBV19 and TRBJ1-1; a weak D match, TRBD1 (5 bases). Germline V gene sequence: CDR1 LNHDA, CDR2 SQIVND (reference sequence). The CDR3 is 14 residues long. Trimming shortened V by 5 bases and J by 4 bases, and 14 bases separated the two germline ends. The CDR3 sequence is CASSPPGGFTEAFF. The CDR3 DNA reads as TGTGCCAGTAGTCCCCCCGGGGGATTCACTGAAGCTTTCTTT. Full variable domain (missing parts from reference TRBV19 and TRBJ1-1): DGGITQSPKYLFRKEGQNVTLSCEQNLNHDAMYWYRQDPGQGLRLIYYSQIVNDFQKGDIAEGYSVSREKKESFPLTVTSAQKNPTAFYLCASSPPGGFTEAFFGQGTRLTVV.